This TCR beta chain was obtained from a study of T-cell memory formation after mild COVID-19. This clonotype was detected only a few times. V dropped 3 bases and J dropped 3 bases, with 17 bases sitting between them. CDR3 size: 15 residues. Germline CDR1 and CDR2: GTSNPN and SVGIG (reference sequence). TCRdb reprocessed the 5' RACE reads via MiXCR and lists one record per CDR3 protein. The table lists about 400,000 distinct CDR3 sequences, around a quarter of them singletons. Source material: PBMCs or a T cell subset sorted from them (not recorded which). J is TRBJ1-2 and V is TRBV30; D is perhaps TRBD1 (6 bases). The source of this sequence is an adult woman who had mild COVID-19 (a few samples of this study predate the infection). Cell type and time point are not known. CDR3 residues: CAWRDRGGLDYGYTF. For the CDR3, the DNA is TGTGCCTGGAGAGACCGGGGGGGGCTTGACTATGGCTACACCTTC.